This passage covers 31 T cell receptor beta chains from one sample sequenced in a study of glioma-infiltrating T cells after dendritic cell vaccination listed by TCRdb under 2016. Receptor amplification or capture employed the immunoSEQ multiplex PCR assay. TCRdb obtained this table from immuneACCESS and retained in-frame rearrangements with V and J assigned. These tables miss some clones; where compared with another copy, unresolved V genes account for less than half of the shortfall, and the remainder is unexplained. The sample table lists about 64,000 clones, around nine tenths of them with a count of one. The top ten clonotypes cover 11% of the sample. The intended sense of this specimen's time point label: after dendritic cell vaccination, including at tumor progression/relapse. Specimen: blood, collected after dendritic cell vaccination. The receptors derive from a human donor with glioblastoma.

This chain uses TRBV6-6 with TRBJ1-4, with D perhaps TRBD1 (5 bases). This CDR3 has 15 residues. V lost 4 bases, J lost 7 bases, and 16 bases lay in between. Germline assignment: CDR1 MNHNY and CDR2 SVGAGI (reference sequence). This chain's CDR3 is CASSWWGSVGEKLFF. The CDR3 coding sequence is TGTGCCAGCAGTTGGTGGGGCTCGGTGGGTGAAAAACTGTTTTTT.

For the CDR3, the DNA is TGTGCCAGCAGTGGGGACAGGGTGGCGGATACGCAGTATTTT. It translates to CASSGDRVADTQYF. The V call is TRBV25-1, the J call TRBJ2-3; 9 bases are shared with TRBD1. Trimming at V came to 4 bases and at J to 6 bases, leaving 5 bases not matched to a gene. The CDR3 contains 14 residues. The germline CDR1 and CDR2 sequences are MGHDK and SYGVNS.

The V and J genes are TRBV6-1 and TRBJ1-5; D is unresolved. Germline CDR1 and CDR2: MNHNS and SASEGT. The V gene lost 8 bases and the J gene lost 5 bases, with 10 bases spanning the gap. The CDR3 loop spans 12 amino acids. The CDR3 DNA is TGTGCCAGCGGAGAAGGAGATCAGCCCCAGCATTTT. Protein: CASGEGDQPQHF.

CDR3 loop: CASRTIAGGYTF. CDR3 sequence (DNA): TGTGCCAGCAGGACTATAGCTGGGGGCTACACCTTC. The V call is TRBV27, the J call TRBJ1-2; D call uncertain. The germline gives CDR1 MNHEY, CDR2 SMNVEV (reference sequence). Trimming removed 6 bases at V and 8 bases at J, with 13 bases between. The CDR3 covers 12 residues.

The gene calls are TRBV10-1 and TRBJ2-3, with TRBD2 as a possible D gene (6 bases). CDR3 length: 15 amino acids. V was pared by 4 bases and J by 1 base, with 12 bases between. The germline gives CDR1 WNHNN, CDR2 SYGVQD (reference sequence). The CDR3 spells CASSGLTGGTDTQYF. For the CDR3, the DNA is TGCGCCAGCAGTGGACTGACGGGAGGCACAGATACGCAGTATTTT.

The V call is TRBV18, the J call TRBJ1-1; D is ambiguous. V shed 3 bases and J shed 5 bases, with 13 bases lying between them. Germline-derived CDR1 and CDR2 are KGHSH and LQKENI. This CDR3 spans 14 amino acids. This CDR3 is CASSPGRVGTEAFF. In DNA, the CDR3 is TGTGCCAGCTCACCTGGCCGGGTTGGAACTGAAGCTTTCTTT.

The genes are TRBV10-3 and TRBJ2-7, with 7 bases fitting TRBD1. With V trimmed by 9 bases and J by 2 bases, 4 bases remained unmatched. The CDR3 has 12 residues. Germline V gives CDR1 ENHRY, CDR2 SYGVKD. The CDR3 bases are TGTGCCATTGGACAGGAGCCCTACGAGCAGTACTTC. This encodes CAIGQEPYEQYF.

V and J are TRBV5-4 and TRBJ2-5, with D perhaps TRBD2 (5 bases). The CDR3 covers 13 residues. Germline CDR1 reads SGHNT; CDR2 reads YYREEE (reference sequence). Trimming removed 0 bases from V and 6 bases from J, with 9 bases in between. The CDR3 DNA reads as TGTGCCAGCAGCTTGGCCGGGGAGCAGACCCAGTACTTC. Its translation is CASSLAGEQTQYF.

The chain is built from TRBV5-1 and TRBJ2-5, with 8 bases fitting TRBD1. V trimming: 4 bases; J trimming: 5 bases; junction bases outside the gene matches: 4. The germline V gene encodes CDR1 SGHRS and CDR2 YFSETQ. CDR3 length: 13 amino acids. CDR3 nucleotide sequence: TGCGCCAGCAGCGTGGGACAGGTCGAGACCCAGTACTTC. Its translation is CASSVGQVETQYF.

V is TRBV5-1 and J is TRBJ2-2; 8 bases line up with TRBD1. The CDR3 loop spans 17 amino acids. The germline V gene has CDR1 SGHRS and CDR2 YFSETQ. Trimming cost V 5 bases and J 3 bases; bases outside gene matches: 12. The CDR3 sequence: CASRVRQGLLDTGELFF. The CDR3 nucleotides read TGCGCCAGCAGGGTCCGACAGGGGCTTTTGGACACCGGGGAGCTGTTTTTT.

This chain uses TRBV5-6 with TRBJ2-3; perhaps TRBD2 as D (7 bases). The V end was cut by 4 bases, the J end by 1 base, with 16 bases between. CDR3 length equals 16 residues. In germline, CDR1 is SGHDT, CDR2 YYEEEE. The CDR3 spells CASSPVGGGRTDTQYF. CDR3 sequence (DNA): TGTGCCAGCAGCCCGGTAGGGGGGGGCCGCACAGATACGCAGTATTTT.

The CDR3 bases are TGTGCCAGCAGCTTAGTAGGGGGTCTACTAACTAGCACAGATACGCAGTATTTT. Amino acid sequence: CASSLVGGLLTSTDTQYF. The chain uses TRBV7-8 and TRBJ2-3; D perhaps matches TRBD1 (6 bases). Germline V gene data show CDR1 as SGHVS and CDR2 as FQNEAQ. The V and J ends lost 1 base and 0 bases respectively, with 17 bases between them. This CDR3 region has 18 residues.

As concerns this clone: The sample holds other DNA sequences that translate to the same CDR3. The gene calls are TRBV5-1 and TRBJ2-1, with TRBD2 matching 11 bases. This CDR3 comprises 17 residues. Germline lookup yields CDR1 SGHRS and CDR2 YFSETQ. V dropped 0 bases and J dropped 2; count of bases not matched to a gene: 4. The CDR3 here is CASSLGGTSGAYNEQFF. DNA of the CDR3: TGCGCCAGCAGCTTGGGGGGGACTAGCGGAGCCTACAATGAGCAGTTCTTC.

The DNA for the CDR3 is TGTCCCCGGGACTATGGCTACACCTTC. This encodes CPRDYGYTF. The V call is TRBV6-5, the J call TRBJ1-2; D gene ambiguous. Germline CDR1 is MNHEY and CDR2 is SVGAGI. The CDR3 has 9 amino acids.

This sequence joins TRBV27 and TRBJ2-7, with 12 bases lining up with TRBD2. V was pared by 6 bases and J by 4 bases, with 4 bases of the junction left unmatched. CDR3 length: 14 amino acids. The germline gives CDR1 MNHEY, CDR2 SMNVEV (reference sequence). CDR3 loop: CASRASGRVYEQYF. The CDR3 DNA reads TGTGCCAGCAGGGCTAGCGGGAGGGTTTACGAGCAGTACTTC.

V usage is TRBV7-4 and J usage is TRBJ2-1, with D perhaps TRBD2 (7 bases). The CDR3 length is 16 residues. V gave up 5 bases and J gave up 4 bases, with 18 bases separating them. Germline CDR1 SGHVT, CDR2 SQSDAQ. DNA for the CDR3: TGTGCCAGCAGCAAGGGACTACGAGGGGGGTACAATGAGCAGTTCTTC. Protein sequence: CASSKGLRGGYNEQFF.

The CDR3 here is CASSISIRVGNYGYTF. DNA of the CDR3: TGTGCCAGCAGCATTAGCATACGGGTCGGGAACTATGGCTACACCTTC. The chain employs TRBV7-2 and TRBJ1-2; D is unresolved. Trimming shortened V by 5 bases and J by 2 bases, and 18 bases separated the two germline ends. CDR1 and CDR2 (germline): SGHTA, FQGNSA. This CDR3 spans 16 amino acids.

The chain carries TRBV27 and TRBJ2-7; TRBD2 matches 9 bases. J gave up 2 bases and V 4 bases, and 21 bases lay outside the gene matches. This CDR3 spans 20 amino acids. Germline CDR1 MNHEY, CDR2 SMNVEV (reference sequence). The CDR3 region has the DNA TGTGCCAGCAGTTCTACGGTCGGTCTAGCGGGGCGGAAAGGCCCCTACGAGCAGTACTTC. It yields the protein CASSSTVGLAGRKGPYEQYF.

The DNA of the CDR3 is TGTGCCAGCAGCCCTCCACCGGGACAGGGAAACTATGGCTACACCTTC. Protein product: CASSPPPGQGNYGYTF. The chain couples TRBV6-6 to TRBJ1-2, with TRBD1 matching over 9 bases. Germline V gives CDR1 MNHNY, CDR2 SVGAGI (reference sequence). V trimming: 6 bases; J trimming: 2 bases; junction bases outside the gene matches: 10. The CDR3 extends over 16 amino acids.

The CDR3 sequence: CASSPGGRGLYTGELFF. Written as DNA, the CDR3 is TGTGCCAGTAGTCCGGGGGGCAGGGGGCTTTACACCGGGGAGCTGTTTTTT. The gene calls are TRBV19 and TRBJ2-2; D is perhaps TRBD1 (8 bases). The V gene lost 5 bases and the J gene lost 3 bases, with 19 bases spanning the gap. This CDR3 contains 17 residues. In germline, CDR1 is LNHDA, CDR2 SQIVND (reference sequence). The variable domain in full, completed from reference TRBV19 and TRBJ2-2, reads DGGITQSPKYLFRKEGQNVTLSCEQNLNHDAMYWYRQDPGQGLRLIYYSQIVNDFQKGDIAEGYSVSREKKESFPLTVTSAQKNPTAFYLCASSPGGRGLYTGELFFGEGSRLTVL.

The chain links TRBV6-6 to TRBJ1-2; D is ambiguous. Trimming removed 5 bases from V and 0 bases from J, with 4 bases in between. In germline, CDR1 is MNHNY, CDR2 SVGAGI (reference sequence). The CDR3 spans 12 residues. CDR3 residues: CASSRANYGYTF. CDR3 DNA: TGTGCCAGCAGTCGAGCTAACTATGGCTACACCTTC.

As for this clone: Sequence at one end of the junction differs from germline and may be a read error. Other DNA sequences within the sample encode an identical CDR3. V usage is TRBV19 and J usage is TRBJ1-2; 7 bases fit TRBD1. The germline CDR1 and CDR2 sequences are LNHDA and SQIVND (reference sequence). The CDR3 has 14 amino acids. As DNA, the CDR3 is TGTGCCAGTAGTGTAGAACAGGGGAACTATGGCTACACCTTC. Translated: CASSVEQGNYGYTF.

This rearrangement joins TRBV6-5 to TRBJ2-2; 8 nucleotides agree with TRBD1. The CDR3 sequence is 13 residues long. The junction had 3 bases not matched to a gene; V was cut back by 6 bases and J by 6 bases. The germline CDR1 and CDR2 sequences are MNHEY and SVGAGI. The CDR3 DNA is TGTGCCAGCAGCGCGACAGGGGCCGGGGAGCTGTTTTTT. It encodes CASSATGAGELFF.

This chain links TRBV9 with TRBJ2-1, with TRBD2 identical over 8 bases. With V trimmed by 4 bases and J by 0 bases, 18 bases remained unmatched. The CDR3 spans 20 residues. The V gene's germline CDR1 is SGDLS and CDR2 YYNGEE. This chain's CDR3 is CASSTPPGAGVLSSYNEQFF. In DNA, the CDR3 is TGTGCCAGCAGCACACCCCCGGGAGCGGGGGTGTTGAGCTCCTACAATGAGCAGTTCTTC.

V usage is TRBV5-1 and J usage is TRBJ2-7; 9 positions agree with TRBD2. Germline loops: CDR1 SGHRS, CDR2 YFSETQ. CDR3 length: 15 residues. V lost 0 bases and J lost 5; bases outside the gene matches: 6. The CDR3 DNA is TGCGCCAGCAGCTTGGGCGGGAGGGCGGCGGACGAGCAGTACTTC. It encodes CASSLGGRAADEQYF.

The chain carries TRBV2 and TRBJ1-2; D is uncertain. Trimming took off 2 bases at V and 7 bases at J, with 20 bases between the two ends. This CDR3 has 16 amino acids. Germline loops: CDR1 SNHLY, CDR2 FYNNEI. The CDR3 DNA is TGTGCCAGCAGTGAATCCCAGCGCGAGGCAGCGGGTGGCTACACCTTC. It translates to CASSESQREAAGGYTF.

The chain carries TRBV2 and TRBJ1-5; TRBD1 might be the D (5 bases). There are 15 residues in the CDR3. CDR1 is SNHLY and CDR2 is FYNNEI in the germline V gene. V gave up 3 bases and J gave up 1 base, with 10 bases separating them. CDR3 region: CASSEGRASNQPQHF. DNA for the CDR3: TGTGCCAGCAGTGAGGGCAGGGCGAGCAATCAGCCCCAGCATTTT.

V and J are TRBV10-3 and TRBJ2-7, with D perhaps TRBD2 (7 bases). Trimming stripped 8 bases from V and 0 bases from J, with 20 bases between. CDR1 and CDR2 from the germline V gene are ENHRY and SYGVKD. This CDR3 comprises 16 residues. For the CDR3, the DNA is TGTGCCATCGGGAAGTCGGGGGGCACCCCCTCCTACGAGCAGTACTTC. Translating gives CAIGKSGGTPSYEQYF.

This clone was seen a single time. This chain connects TRBV20-1 to TRBJ2-7, with D unresolved. CDR1 is DFQATT and CDR2 is SNEGSKA in the germline V gene (reference sequence). The CDR3 sequence is 11 residues long. V lost 5 bases to trimming and J lost 6 bases, with 11 bases between them. This chain's CDR3 is CSASPHGEQYF. The CDR3 bases are TGCAGTGCTTCCCCGCACGGCGAGCAGTACTTC.

CDR3 sequence: CASSLAMGTGGWQPQHF. CDR3 coding DNA: TGTGCCAGCAGCTTAGCCATGGGGACAGGGGGCTGGCAGCCCCAGCATTTT. The J gene is TRBJ1-5, the V gene TRBV7-2; 12 bases fit TRBD1. Germline CDR1 reads SGHTA; CDR2 reads FQGNSA. The CDR3 contains 17 residues. J lost 7 bases, V lost 0 bases, and 7 bases had no gene match.

The rearrangement uses TRBV2 and TRBJ1-5, with D possibly TRBD1 on 5 matching bases. Germline V gives CDR1 SNHLY, CDR2 FYNNEI. The ends were cut back, 3 bases at V and 2 bases at J, with 14 bases in the middle. The length of the CDR3 is 16 residues. CDR3 in amino acids: CASSEEGLLGNQPQHF. Here the CDR3 DNA reads TGTGCCAGCAGTGAGGAGGGGCTATTGGGCAATCAGCCCCAGCATTTT.